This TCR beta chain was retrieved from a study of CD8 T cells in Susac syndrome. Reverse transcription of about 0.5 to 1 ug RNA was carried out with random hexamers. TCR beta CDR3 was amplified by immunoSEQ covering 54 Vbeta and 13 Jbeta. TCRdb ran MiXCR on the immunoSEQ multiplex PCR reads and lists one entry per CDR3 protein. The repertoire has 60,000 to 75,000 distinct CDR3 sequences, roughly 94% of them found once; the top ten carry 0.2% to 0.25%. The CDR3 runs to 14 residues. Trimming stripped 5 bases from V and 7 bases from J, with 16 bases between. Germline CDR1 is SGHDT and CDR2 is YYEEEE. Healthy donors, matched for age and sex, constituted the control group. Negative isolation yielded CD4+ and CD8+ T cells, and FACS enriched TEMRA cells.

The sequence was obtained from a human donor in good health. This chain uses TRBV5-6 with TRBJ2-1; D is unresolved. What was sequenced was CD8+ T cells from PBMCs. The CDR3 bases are TGTGCCAGCAGTGCCGGAGACAAAAGGAATGAGCAGTTCTTC. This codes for CASSAGDKRNEQFF.